This T cell receptor (beta chain) was sequenced in a study of CD8 T cells in Susac syndrome. Study background: Blood was drawn from Susac syndrome patients while they were therapy-naive, on corticosteroids, or on intravenous immunoglobulin alone. Findings of the study overall: CD4+ repertoires of Susac syndrome patients lacked detectable clonal expansion.

Sequencing of TCR beta was carried out in blood CD8+ and CD4+ T cells. Trimming cost V 1 base and J 1 base, with 4 bases left between them. CDR3 length equals 13 residues. Only a few counts were recorded for this clonotype. The antigen remains unidentified. Reverse transcription of 0.5 to 1 ug RNA was performed with random hexamers. From the immunoSEQ multiplex PCR reads, TCRdb called clonotypes with MiXCR, one entry per CDR3 protein. The top ten hold about 0.08% of the sample, which has 110,000 to 150,000 distinct CDR3 sequences, 90% to 96% seen once. Sample: CD4+ T cells from PBMCs. The chain recombines TRBV12-3 or TRBV12-4 with TRBJ1-2, with D hard to call. The clonotype comes from a human donor with Susac syndrome. CDR3 nucleotide sequence: TGTGCCAGCAGTTTAGGCGTTAACTATGGCTACACCTTC. This codes for CASSLGVNYGYTF.